This passage covers 26 T cell receptor beta chains from one sample sequenced in a study of blood T cells in healthy people across ages. A sample-barcoded 5' primer and a J-beta primer mix were used in a second PCR of about 7 to 11 cycles. TCRdb independently ran MiXCR on the 5' RACE reads; one entry per CDR3 protein. The repertoire includes about 680,000 distinct CDR3 sequences, over 45% of them detected once, and around a third sits in the top ten. Sequencing was performed on blood. Every receptor here comes from a woman between 55 and 75 years old in good health.

This chain links TRBV20-1 with TRBJ1-4; possibly TRBD1 for D (6 bases). V lost 7 bases and J lost 10, with 25 bases in between. Per the germline V gene, CDR1 is DFQATT and CDR2 is SNEGSKA (reference sequence). The CDR3 is made up of 15 amino acids. In DNA form, the CDR3 reads TGCAGTGGCCGCAGGGGCAACGGCAATCTTGGAAAACTGTTTTTT. This translates into CSGRRGNGNLGKLFF.

The chain carries TRBV5-1 and TRBJ1-6, with 10 bases matching TRBD1. The CDR3 has 19 amino acids. V shed 4 bases, J shed 0 bases, and the junction held 10 bases outside the gene matches. Per the germline V gene, CDR1 is SGHRS and CDR2 is YFSETQ. The CDR3 loop reads CASSPGTGDGSSYNSPLHF. In DNA, the CDR3 is TGCGCCAGCAGCCCCGGGACAGGGGATGGGAGCTCCTATAATTCACCCCTCCACTTT. Full variable domain (rest looked up from reference TRBV5-1 and TRBJ1-6): KAGVTQTPRYLIKTRGQQVTLSCSPISGHRSVSWYQQTPGQGLQFLFEYFSETQRNKGNFPGRFSGRQFSNSRSEMNVSTLELGDSALYLCASSPGTGDGSSYNSPLHFGNGTRLTVT.

The genes are TRBV29-1 and TRBJ1-2; D unclear. This CDR3 comprises 11 residues. Trimming left V 7 bases short and J 4 bases short, with 10 bases between. Germline loops: CDR1 SQVTM, CDR2 ANQGSEA. This chain's CDR3 is CSALGSYGYTF. CDR3 in DNA: TGCAGCGCCCTGGGCTCCTATGGCTACACCTTC. The full variable domain, completed using reference TRBV29-1 and TRBJ1-2, is SAVISQKPSRDICQRGTSLTIQCQVDSQVTMMFWYRQQPGQSLTLIATANQGSEATYESGFVIDKFPISRPNLTFSTLTVSNMSPEDSSIYLCSALGSYGYTFGSGTRLTVV.

The chain recombines TRBV2 with TRBJ2-1; D ambiguous. This CDR3 spans 16 amino acids. Germline loops: CDR1 SNHLY, CDR2 FYNNEI. V was pared by 0 bases and J by 3 bases, with 12 bases between. CDR3: CASSEASGSIYNEQFF. Here the CDR3 DNA reads TGTGCCAGCAGTGAAGCTTCTGGGTCAATCTACAATGAGCAGTTCTTC.

V usage is TRBV7-3 and J usage is TRBJ2-2; no clear D gene. The CDR3 has 14 residues. V gave up 4 bases and J gave up 5 bases, with 11 bases separating them. CDR1 and CDR2 from the germline V gene are SGHTA and FQGTGA. CDR3 sequence (DNA): TGTGCCAGCAGCTCCAATATTCAGACCGGGGAGCTGTTTTTT. Protein sequence: CASSSNIQTGELFF.

V and J are TRBV7-2 and TRBJ1-2; D gene ambiguous. CDR3 size: 11 residues. Germline loops: CDR1 SGHTA, CDR2 FQGNSA. The V and J ends lost 2 bases and 8 bases respectively, with 6 bases between them. CDR3 sequence reads: CASSLTPGYTF. Written as DNA, the CDR3 is TGTGCCAGCAGCTTAACCCCGGGCTACACCTTC.

This clonotype has only a few counts. The rearrangement joins TRBV7-2 to TRBJ2-1, with D possibly TRBD1 on 5 matching bases. CDR3 length: 14 amino acids. Germline V CDR1 and CDR2: SGHTA, FQGNSA. The V end was cut by 5 bases, the J end by 1 base, with 9 bases between. The CDR3 nucleotides read TGTGCCAGCAGCATGGCAGGGTCCTACAATGAGCAGTTCTTC. It translates to CASSMAGSYNEQFF.

The CDR3 region has the DNA TGTGCCAGCAGTCCTAAGCTAGTTTCCTACAATGAGCAGTACTTC. The encoded protein is CASSPKLVSYNEQYF. This chain connects TRBV12-3 or TRBV12-4 to TRBJ2-7; D call uncertain. This CDR3 contains 15 residues. Trimming removed 5 bases from V and 7 bases from J, with 21 bases in between.

J is TRBJ1-1 and V is TRBV10-3; 8 bases fit TRBD1. Germline assignment: CDR1 ENHRY and CDR2 SYGVKD. With 6 bases clipped from V and 10 bases from J, the junction kept 16 bases outside the gene matches. This CDR3 spans 15 amino acids. The CDR3 DNA follows: TGTGCCATCAGAACTCAGGGGGCGACCGCGGGGAGAGCTTTCTTT. Its translation is CAIRTQGATAGRAFF.

CDR3 DNA: TGTGCCAGCAGCTTAGAGGCCAGGGTGGTCTCTGAAGCTTTCTTT. It is translated as CASSLEARVVSEAFF. The genes are TRBV7-2 and TRBJ1-1, with D possibly matching TRBD1 (5 bases). Trimming pared 1 base from V and 6 bases from J, leaving 15 bases between. Germline V CDR1 and CDR2: SGHTA, FQGNSA. The CDR3 contains 15 residues.

The V call is TRBV7-2, the J call TRBJ2-5, with TRBD2 as a possible D gene (5 bases). CDR3 size: 15 residues. Germline CDR1 reads SGHTA; CDR2 reads FQGNSA. With 2 bases removed from V and 11 bases from J, the gap between germline ends came to 21 bases. The CDR3 DNA reads TGTGCCAGCAGCTTAAACGGGAAGGGAAACAATGAGCAGTACTTC. The encoded protein is CASSLNGKGNNEQYF.

This sequence joins TRBV6-1 and TRBJ2-7; D is ambiguous. The V gene's germline CDR1 is MNHNS and CDR2 SASEGT. The CDR3 is made up of 12 amino acids. V lost 3 bases and J lost 3, with 6 bases in between. This CDR3 is CASSDRFYEQYF. The CDR3, as DNA: TGTGCCAGCAGTGACAGATTCTACGAGCAGTACTTC.

The rearrangement links TRBV29-1 to TRBJ1-1; D unclear. V was cut by 6 bases and J by 6 bases, with 8 bases left in between. CDR1 SQVTM and CDR2 ANQGSEA come from the germline V gene. The CDR3 totals 10 residues. For the CDR3, the DNA is TGCAGCGTATTTATAGCTGAAGCTTTCTTT. As protein: CSVFIAEAFF.

To note about this clonotype: A much larger clone sits a single nucleotide away, making a read error possible. This sequence joins TRBV5-1 and TRBJ2-7; D might be TRBD1 (6 bases). The end of the DNA fits TRBJ2-5 better, so the J call may be wrong. The CDR3 totals 14 residues. Per germline, CDR1 SGHRS and CDR2 YFSETQ. The CDR3 protein is CASSPRAGAETQYF. The DNA for the CDR3 is TGCGCCAGCAGCCCCAGGGCAGGGGCAGAGACCCAGTACTTC.

The chain combines TRBV7-3 with TRBJ2-5; no clear D gene. Trimming shortened V by 3 bases and J by 3 bases, and 11 bases separated the two germline ends. CDR1 SGHTA and CDR2 FQGTGA come from the germline V gene. The CDR3 is made up of 14 amino acids. The CDR3 nucleotides read TGTGCCAGCAGCTTCGTAGGTGTAAAAGAGACCCAGTACTTC. It yields the protein CASSFVGVKETQYF.

This clonotype was picked up a small number of times. The rearrangement links TRBV6-5 to TRBJ2-5; 7 bases line up with TRBD1. The CDR3 has 13 residues. J was trimmed by 4 bases and V by 6 bases; bases with no gene match: 5. Germline CDR1 MNHEY, CDR2 SVGAGI. This CDR3 reads CASSRQGVETQYF. The CDR3 DNA reads TGTGCCAGCAGCAGACAGGGCGTAGAGACCCAGTACTTC.

This clonotype was detected only a few times. This chain joins TRBV7-2 and TRBJ1-1; D unclear. Trimming took 5 bases from V and 5 from J, leaving 6 bases between them. The germline V gene has CDR1 SGHTA and CDR2 FQGNSA. This CDR3 contains 11 residues. The DNA of the CDR3 is TGTGCCAGCAGCATCCGGACTGAAGCTTTCTTT. Protein: CASSIRTEAFF.

The chain combines TRBV14 with TRBJ1-1; 7 bases align to TRBD1. The junction had 3 bases not matched to a gene; V was cut back by 2 bases and J by 6 bases. The CDR3 has 13 amino acids. The germline V gene has CDR1 SGHDN and CDR2 FVKESK. CDR3 sequence (DNA): TGTGCCAGCAGCCAATACAGGGGTCCTGAAGCTTTCTTT. Residues: CASSQYRGPEAFF.

The rearrangement links TRBV4-3 to TRBJ2-5, with TRBD2 matching over 9 bases. V lost 4 bases to trimming and J lost 11 bases; unmatched junction nucleotides: 17. Germline CDR1 reads LGHNA; CDR2 reads YSLEER. The CDR3 is 16 residues long. The CDR3 loop reads CASSRDLSGGDNEQYF. In nucleotides, the CDR3 is TGCGCCAGCAGCCGGGATCTTAGCGGGGGTGACAATGAGCAGTACTTC.

This clonotype was counted between two and nine times. The V and J genes are TRBV5-1 and TRBJ2-7; unclear D gene. V lost 0 bases, J lost 0 bases, and 7 bases lay in between. Germline CDR1 and CDR2: SGHRS and YFSETQ. The CDR3 sequence is 14 residues long. The CDR3 DNA sequence: TGCGCCAGCAGCTTGGGCACCCACTCCTACGAGCAGTACTTC. Amino acids: CASSLGTHSYEQYF.

The J gene is TRBJ2-5, the V gene TRBV5-1; possible D gene TRBD2, 6 bases. The CDR3 has 14 residues. The ends were cut back, 0 bases at V and 7 bases at J, with 13 bases in the middle. From germline, CDR1 is SGHRS and CDR2 YFSETQ. The CDR3 protein is CASSLEGLKMTQYF. The CDR3 DNA reads as TGCGCCAGCAGCTTGGAGGGACTTAAAATGACCCAGTACTTC.

On this clonotype itself: It may be a read error: a sequence one base away is much more abundant. V usage is TRBV5-6 and J usage is TRBJ2-1, with 7 nucleotides matching TRBD2. Looked up from germline, CDR1 is SGHDT and CDR2 is YYEEEE. There are 15 residues in the CDR3. The CDR3 spells CAGSFGLELYNEQFF. In DNA, the CDR3 is TGTGCCGGCAGCTTTGGACTAGAGTTATACAATGAGCAGTTCTTC.

With regard to this clonotype: Relative to the germline gene, one junction end is altered; a read error may explain this. The chain is built from TRBV4-3 and TRBJ2-7; 8 nucleotides line up with TRBD1. CDR1 is LGHNA, CDR2 YSLEER, per germline. CDR3 size: 17 residues. Here the CDR3 DNA reads TGCGCTAGCAGCCAAGATGCTGTGGGACAGGTATACAATGAGCAGTACTTC. Translating gives CASSQDAVGQVYNEQYF.

This rearrangement joins TRBV21-1 to TRBJ2-1; the DNA was not compared with TRBD1, the D call given in the table. TRBJ2-7 explains the end of the DNA better; the J call may be wrong. TRBV21-1 has pseudogene status. This CDR3 contains 17 residues. The CDR3, as DNA: TGTGCCAGCAGCAAAGACCGACAGGGGAACTCCTACAATGAGCAGTACTTC. It codes for CASSKDRQGNSYNEQYF.

The table lists this clonotype with a few counts. The chain employs TRBV7-3 and TRBJ2-5, with 9 bases aligning to TRBD1. This CDR3 is built from 14 residues. V shed 4 bases and J 11 bases; nucleotides not matched to a gene: 11. Germline CDR1 SGHTA, CDR2 FQGTGA. For the CDR3, the DNA is TGTGCCAGCAGCTCTGGGGGGACAGGGAAGGTGCAGTACTTC. Protein product: CASSSGGTGKVQYF.

This clonotype has just a few counts. This chain links TRBV2 with TRBJ2-5, with a weak D call TRBD1 (5 bases). The CDR3 has 12 residues. Germline V gene lookup returns CDR1 SNHLY and CDR2 FYNNEI. V lost 7 bases, J lost 1 base, and 7 bases lay in between. CDR3 loop: CASMDTQETQYF. The CDR3 DNA follows: TGTGCCAGCATGGACACCCAAGAGACCCAGTACTTC. The full variable domain, with the rest looked up from reference TRBV2 and TRBJ2-5, is EPEVTQTPSHQVTQMGQEVILRCVPISNHLYFYWYRQILGQKVEFLVSFYNNEISEKSEIFDDQFSVERPDGSNFTLKIRSTKLEDSAMYFCASMDTQETQYFGPGTRLLVL.